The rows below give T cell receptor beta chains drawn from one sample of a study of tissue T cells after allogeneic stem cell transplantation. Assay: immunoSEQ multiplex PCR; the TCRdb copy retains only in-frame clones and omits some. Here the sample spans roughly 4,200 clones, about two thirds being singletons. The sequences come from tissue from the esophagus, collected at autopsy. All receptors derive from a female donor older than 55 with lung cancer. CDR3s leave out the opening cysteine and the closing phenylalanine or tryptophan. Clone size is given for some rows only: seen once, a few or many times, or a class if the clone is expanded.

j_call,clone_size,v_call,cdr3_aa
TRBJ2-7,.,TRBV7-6,ASSSSAQYEQY
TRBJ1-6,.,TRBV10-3,AISESRGDSPLH
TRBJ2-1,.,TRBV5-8,ASSFRDPREQF
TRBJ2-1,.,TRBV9,ASSPGAGAYNEQF
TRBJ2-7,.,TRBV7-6,ASSPPFGGSGRQY
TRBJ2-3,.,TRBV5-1,ASSQQLRRGYTDTQY
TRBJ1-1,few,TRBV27,ASSLRATGGAF
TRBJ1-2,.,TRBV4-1,ASSQGFGQEGYT
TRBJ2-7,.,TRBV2,ASRQGGSVNEQY
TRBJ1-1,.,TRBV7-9,ASSLEAGAAF
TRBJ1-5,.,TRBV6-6,ASIESGFNQPQH
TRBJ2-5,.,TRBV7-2,ASSLEGRLSYQETQY
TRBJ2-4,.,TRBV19,ASSIVFRPPKNIQY
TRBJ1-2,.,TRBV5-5,ASSFWDNSGYT
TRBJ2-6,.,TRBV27,ASRSHNPSGANVLT
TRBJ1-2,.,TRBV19,ASQRTGVIYGYT
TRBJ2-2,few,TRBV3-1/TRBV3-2,ASSQRSQTGELF